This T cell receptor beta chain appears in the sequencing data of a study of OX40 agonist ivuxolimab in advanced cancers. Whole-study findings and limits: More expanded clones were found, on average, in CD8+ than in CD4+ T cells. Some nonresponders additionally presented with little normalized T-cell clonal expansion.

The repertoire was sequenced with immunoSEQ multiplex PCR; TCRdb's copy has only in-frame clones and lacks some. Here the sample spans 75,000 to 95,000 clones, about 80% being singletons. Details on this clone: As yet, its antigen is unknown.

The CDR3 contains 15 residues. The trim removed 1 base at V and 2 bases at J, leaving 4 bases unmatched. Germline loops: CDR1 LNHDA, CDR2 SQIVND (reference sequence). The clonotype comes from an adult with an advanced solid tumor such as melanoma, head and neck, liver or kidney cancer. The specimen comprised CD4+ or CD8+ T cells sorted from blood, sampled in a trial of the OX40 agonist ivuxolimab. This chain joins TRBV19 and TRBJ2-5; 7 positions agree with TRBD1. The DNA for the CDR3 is TGTGCCAGTAGTATAGCTGGGACAGATCAAGAGACCCAGTACTTC. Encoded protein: CASSIAGTDQETQYF. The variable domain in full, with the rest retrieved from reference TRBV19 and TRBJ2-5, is DGGITQSPKYLFRKEGQNVTLSCEQNLNHDAMYWYRQDPGQGLRLIYYSQIVNDFQKGDIAEGYSVSREKKESFPLTVTSAQKNPTAFYLCASSIAGTDQETQYFGPGTRLLVL.